One and the same sample provided the 12 T cell receptor beta chains below, sequenced in a study of cytomegalovirus exposure and HLA in healthy donors. PCR involved 60 Vbeta and 13 Jbeta primers. Only in-frame clones appear in the TCRdb table, and some are missing; sequencing was by immunoSEQ multiplex PCR. The sample carries about 200,000 clones, over 65% recorded once. Sequencing was done on a sample of PBMCs. These receptors were taken from a man aged 40-50 years in good health and CMV-seronegative.

The chain carries TRBV5-1 and TRBJ2-3; D might be TRBD1 (5 bases). In germline, CDR1 is SGHRS, CDR2 YFSETQ. The CDR3 contains 14 residues. Trimming took off 4 bases at V and 1 base at J, with 10 bases between the two ends. Here the CDR3 DNA reads TGCGCCAGCAGCGGACGACAGCGCACAGATACGCAGTATTTT. It encodes CASSGRQRTDTQYF.

CDR3 DNA: TGTGCCAGCAGTACAGGGGGCGGCTACACCTTC. It codes for CASSTGGGYTF. The rearrangement joins TRBV2 to TRBJ1-2; the match to TRBD1 covers 9 bases. The V and J ends lost 5 bases and 8 bases, in that order; junction bases with no gene match: 0. Germline V gene data show CDR1 as SNHLY and CDR2 as FYNNEI. This CDR3 contains 11 residues.

The V call is TRBV5-4, the J call TRBJ1-2; 7 bases map to TRBD1. CDR3 length: 14 amino acids. With V trimmed by 4 bases and J by 4 bases, 7 bases remained unmatched. Germline V gene sequence: CDR1 SGHNT, CDR2 YYREEE (reference sequence). The chain's CDR3 is CASSILRGSYGYTF. CDR3 DNA: TGTGCCAGCAGCATTCTCAGGGGGAGCTATGGCTACACCTTC.

A note on this clone: One junction end disagrees with the germline gene, perhaps due to a read error. This chain connects TRBV7-9 to TRBJ1-5, with no clear D. The CDR3 spans 12 residues. Germline CDR1 SEHNR, CDR2 FQNEAQ (reference sequence). CDR3 nucleotides: TGTTCCAGCAGCTTAGACGGTCAGCCCCAGCATTTT. Amino acids: CSSSLDGQPQHF.

The chain employs TRBV4-1 and TRBJ1-1; D is possibly TRBD1 (6 bases). This CDR3 spans 14 amino acids. Trimming left V 5 bases short and J 4 bases short, with 14 bases between. Germline loops: CDR1 MGHRA, CDR2 YSYEKL. The CDR3 region has the DNA TGCGCCAGCAGCGGTGGGAGGGGGGGCACTGAAGCTTTCTTT. It is translated as CASSGGRGGTEAFF.

In its sample, this clone was seen once. V and J are TRBV27 and TRBJ2-1; 9 nucleotides match TRBD2. Germline CDR1 reads MNHEY; CDR2 reads SMNVEV (reference sequence). The CDR3 consists of 15 residues. Losses at the gene ends were 8 bases for V and 3 bases for J; bases not matched to a gene: 8. The CDR3 sequence: CASSKSGGFYNEQFF. CDR3 in DNA: TGTGCCAGCTCCAAAAGCGGGGGGTTCTACAATGAGCAGTTCTTC.

The genes are TRBV7-3 and TRBJ2-5; a possible D gene is TRBD1 (5 bases). Germline assignment: CDR1 SGHTA and CDR2 FQGTGA. V lost 2 bases, J lost 2 bases, and 6 bases lay in between. CDR3 size: 13 residues. The CDR3 DNA reads as TGTGCCAGCAGCTTAGGGGCGCAAGAGACCCAGTACTTC. It specifies CASSLGAQETQYF. Variable domain in full (rest from reference TRBV7-3 and TRBJ2-5): GAGVSQTPSNKVTEKGKYVELRCDPISGHTALYWYRQSLGQGPEFLIYFQGTGAADDSGLPNDRFFAVRPEGSVSTLKIQRTERGDSAVYLCASSLGAQETQYFGPGTRLLVL.

The V and J genes are TRBV9 and TRBJ2-5; possibly TRBD2 for D (5 bases). Gene TRBJ2-7 matches the end of the DNA better, so the J call may be wrong. Germline CDR1 and CDR2: SGDLS and YYNGEE. This CDR3 spans 12 amino acids. The CDR3 bases are TGTGCCAGCAGCGTAGACGAGGGCGAGCAGTACTTC. The encoded protein is CASSVDEGEQYF.

This clone was detected once. This chain connects TRBV28 to TRBJ1-1; 10 bases line up with TRBD1. Germline CDR1 and CDR2: MDHEN and SYDVKM. This CDR3 is built from 15 residues. V was clipped by 3 bases and J by 1 base; unmatched bases: 2. CDR3 region: CASSFRTGGNTEAFF. CDR3 nucleotide sequence: TGTGCCAGCAGTTTCAGGACAGGGGGGAACACTGAAGCTTTCTTT.

This chain connects TRBV25-1 to TRBJ1-2; D is unresolved. Per germline, CDR1 MGHDK and CDR2 SYGVNS. V was pared by 4 bases and J by 4 bases, with 16 bases between. CDR3 length equals 15 residues. In DNA form, the CDR3 reads TGTGCCAGCAGTGGGATCGGTCCCCGGAGCTATGGCTACACCTTC. Translated, it gives CASSGIGPRSYGYTF.

This clone was detected only a few times. The genes are TRBV7-3 and TRBJ2-7; D is perhaps TRBD2 (6 bases). In germline, CDR1 is SGHTA, CDR2 FQGTGA. CDR3 length: 15 residues. Deletions cut 4 bases from V and 5 bases from J, with 18 bases between. This CDR3 reads CASSSDGGAGNEQYF. The DNA of the CDR3 is TGTGCCAGCAGCTCAGACGGGGGAGCCGGCAACGAGCAGTACTTC.

With respect to this clone: The junction does not match germline at one end; this may be a read error. V and J are TRBV7-9 and TRBJ2-5; tentative D call: TRBD2 (6 bases). CDR1 SEHNR and CDR2 FQNEAQ come from the germline V gene (reference sequence). The CDR3 is made up of 12 amino acids. The CDR3 spells CSSTSRGETQYF. The CDR3 DNA follows: TGTTCCAGCACCAGTCGGGGGGAGACCCAGTACTTC.